This entry describes one TCR beta chain. A few counts support this clonotype. It has no known antigen specificity. No base quality information exists; no much larger clone differs at one position. This sample is part of a study of early T cells in non-severe SARS-CoV-2 infection (dated by TCRdb to the early 2020s). In terms of the full investigation: Bulk RNA from unsorted whole blood was used for TCR sequencing, so alpha and beta chains could not be paired. What the authors observed across the whole study: VDJdb matching was skewed toward anti-spike CD8 responses and likely underestimated virus-specific expansions, missing private and CD4 specificities.

The study was a case-control design nested within a healthcare worker cohort in London, UK, with weekly nasopharyngeal swab PCR tests and blood sampling. Between 23 and 31 March 2020, the week of the UK lockdown, healthcare workers were enrolled and then followed up weekly for as long as 16 weeks. The junction shows trimming of 3 bases on V and 12 bases on J, and the gene matches do not reach 7 bases of it. The CDR3 runs 13 residues from the cysteine to the phenylalanine. Here the CDR3 DNA is all that survives: 39 bases in frame from base 1. The library was generated by 5' RACE. Sequencing took place on a NextSeq 500. In the TCR library protocol, unique molecular identifiers were attached to individual cDNA molecules to correct for PCR bias and sequencing error. Sequencing covered both TCR alpha and beta chains, and within each sample the abundances of alpha and beta sequences were tightly co-correlated. Processing in the source paper ran as follows. Decombinator V4 was used to perform V gene, J gene and CDR3 annotation of TCR sequences. Expanded TCRs were defined as changing significantly between any two time points under a Poisson model with p below 0.0001. TCR abundances were normalised to the total number of TCRs sequenced per sample and expressed as counts per million. TRAV1-2 paired with TRAJ12, TRAJ20 or TRAJ33 defined MAIT TCRs, while TRAV10 paired with TRAJ18 defined iNKT TCRs. VDJdb, accessed on 1 November 2021, was searched for TCRs annotated for CMV, EBV and SARS-CoV-2, and TCRs annotated for more than one antigen were excluded. The public reads were reprocessed in TCRdb via fastp at Q25 and MiXCR, keeping in-frame beta chains. Rows matching on CDR3 protein sequence are summarized as one entry with the most common DNA and genes. These V and J calls are TCRdb output, not the study's own analysis. The sample profile shows 70,000 to 90,000 distinct CDR3 sequences; about 12% of them were found once. 3.4% of the sample lies in the top ten.

This receptor chain uses TRBV12-3 or TRBV12-4 and TRBJ2-7, with TRBD2 matching 11 junction bases. Sequenced: whole blood. The sequence was collected from an adult who was a healthcare worker with PCR-confirmed SARS-CoV-2 infection or an uninfected control (not recorded which). The DNA reads as follows: TGTGCCAGCAGTTTGACACTAGCGGGAGTGTCGTACTTC. This gives the protein CASSLTLAGVSYF.